This T cell receptor (beta chain) was recorded in a study of blood T cell repertoires in COVID-19. About the study: Both acute and convalescent COVID-19 samples were obtained from the United States, Italy and Spain. The analysed material was cDNA or gDNA that came from T cells, B-cell-depleted T cells, or PBMCs.

Generated by immunoSEQ multiplex PCR, the TCRdb table keeps only in-frame clones and is missing some. The sample records fewer than 400,000 clones, roughly 88% being singletons. Patients in Seattle were enrolled during active infection, then followed longitudinally. The sequence derives from a woman between 25 and 40 years old with COVID-19, enrolled during active disease. Sequencing was done on a sample of peripheral blood.

CDR3 in DNA: TGTGCCAGCAGCTTGGGGAATAACCTTCTGGAGGAGCAGTACTTC. Translating it yields CASSLGNNLLEEQYF. J is TRBJ2-7 and V is TRBV5-4; D not certain. The CDR3 is 15 amino acids. Trimming shortened V by 0 bases and J by 7 bases, and 17 bases separated the two germline ends. From germline, CDR1 is SGHNT and CDR2 YYREEE (reference sequence).